Listed below are T cell receptor beta chains from one sample, sequenced in a study of cytomegalovirus exposure and HLA in healthy donors. Sequencing was performed with immunoSEQ multiplex PCR; in TCRdb, only in-frame clones are kept and a portion is missing. The data hold about 200,000 clones, with approximately 79% observed a single time. Sequences were obtained from PBMCs. The receptors come from a young man in good health and CMV-seronegative. CDR3s include the opening cysteine and the closing phenylalanine or tryptophan. A D gene is named only where the DNA matches it firmly. Size tells how often a clone was seen (once, few, many) or the class of an expanded clone, and some rows leave it out.

d_call clone_size j_call v_call cdr3_nt cdr3_aa
TRBD1 . TRBJ1-2 TRBV4-3 TGCGCCAGCAGCCTAGGGACAGTGACGTGGGGCTACACCTTC CASSLGTVTWGYTF
TRBD2 . TRBJ2-3 TRBV27 TGTGCCAGCAGTTTATGGGCTAGCGGAACAGATACGCAGTATTTT CASSLWASGTDTQYF
TRBD1 . TRBJ1-2 TRBV30 TGTGCCTGGAGCCCCTTCGGGACAGGGGGAGGCTACACCTTC CAWSPFGTGGGYTF
TRBD2 . TRBJ2-5 TRBV7-8 TGTGCCAGCAGCTTTGATGCGGGAGCAGTAGAGACCCAGTACTTC CASSFDAGAVETQYF
. . TRBJ2-2 TRBV5-1 TGCGCCAGCAGCTTGTTGCAGGGTCTGGACACCGGGGAGCTGTTTTTT CASSLLQGLDTGELFF
. . TRBJ1-1 TRBV18 TGTGCCAGCTCAGGAGGACCTTTGCAGAACACTGAAGCTTTCTTT CASSGGPLQNTEAFF
. few TRBJ1-4 TRBV6-1 TGTGCCAGCAGTGAAGGGGGGGGGTTGGGTGAAAAACTGTTTTTT CASSEGGGLGEKLFF
. . TRBJ1-2 TRBV5-6 TGTGCCAGCAGCTTGTCCAGTTATGGCTACACCTTC CASSLSSYGYTF
TRBD2 once TRBJ2-5 TRBV10-1 TGCGCCAGCAGTTTCCCAATGACTAGCGGGGGGGCGGGGGAGACCCAGTACTTC CASSFPMTSGGAGETQYF
. . TRBJ2-7 TRBV15 TGTGCCACCAGCACGTCAGTTACCTACGAGCAGTACTTC CATSTSVTYEQYF
. . TRBJ2-1 TRBV28 TGTGCCAGCAGTTCTCAGGGGATCTACAATGAGCAGTTCTTC CASSSQGIYNEQFF
TRBD1 . TRBJ1-2 TRBV7-9 TGTGCCAGCAGCTCCACTACAGGGGAAGCCTCCTATGGCTACACCTTC CASSSTTGEASYGYTF
. . TRBJ1-1 TRBV4-3 TGCGCCAGCAGCCAAGTTGCGGGGGGGACTGAAGCTTTCTTT CASSQVAGGTEAFF
TRBD2 . TRBJ2-2 TRBV7-3 TGTGCCAGCAGTCCAGCGGGGGGATTCACCGGGGAGCTGTTTTTT CASSPAGGFTGELFF
TRBD1 few TRBJ1-2 TRBV19 TGTGCCAGTAGGCTGACAGGGGGCTACTATGGCTACACCTTC CASRLTGGYYGYTF
. . TRBJ2-1 TRBV25-1 TGTGCCAGCAGTGGGACATCCTACAATGAGCAGTTCTTC CASSGTSYNEQFF
TRBD1 . TRBJ2-1 TRBV6-5 TGTGCCAGTTGGGACAGGGTGATGAACAATGAGCAGTTCTTC CASWDRVMNNEQFF
. . TRBJ2-2 TRBV4-3 TGCGCCAGCAGCCAAGACAGGGGAAGGAGCACCGGGGAGCTGTTTTTT CASSQDRGRSTGELFF
TRBD1 once TRBJ1-1 TRBV9 TGTGCCAGCAGCGTGGCAGGGGGCCAAACGGGGGCTTTCTTT CASSVAGGQTGAFF
TRBD2 . TRBJ2-7 TRBV28 TGTGCCAGTGGGACTAGTGTCTCCTACGAGCAGTACTTC CASGTSVSYEQYF
. . TRBJ1-3 TRBV27 TGTGCCAGCAGTTTCTCAGGGGTTCGTGGAAACACCATATATTTT CASSFSGVRGNTIYF
. . TRBJ1-5 TRBV7-2 TGTGCCAGCAGCTTAGCGGGTCGGGGGGATCGGAATCAGCCCCAGCATTTT CASSLAGRGDRNQPQHF
TRBD2 once TRBJ2-1 TRBV18 TGTGCCAGCTCACCCCGCGGTCTAGCGGGAGGTGCAAATGAGCAGTTCTTC CASSPRGLAGGANEQFF
TRBD1 . TRBJ2-3 TRBV19 TGTGCCAGTAGGCCTCTAAGGGGGCCTGGGGTCACAGATACGCAGTATTTT CASRPLRGPGVTDTQYF
TRBD2 . TRBJ2-7 TRBV2 TGTGCCAGCAGTGAGCGACTAGCGGGAGTGGGGGGCGAGCAGTACTTC CASSERLAGVGGEQYF
TRBD2 few TRBJ2-1 TRBV4-3 TGCGCCAGCAGCCAGGGGGTAGCGGGTTACAATGAGCAGTTCTTC CASSQGVAGYNEQFF
TRBD2 . TRBJ2-1 TRBV5-1 TGCGCCAGCAGCCCCGGGGGGAATGAGCAGTTCTTC CASSPGGNEQFF
. once TRBJ2-7 TRBV4-1 TGCGCCAGCAGCCAAGATACCTACGAGCAGTACTTC CASSQDTYEQYF
. . TRBJ2-7 TRBV7-9 TGTTCCAGCAGCTTACTTCCTGGAACAGCCGAGCAGTACTTC CSSSLLPGTAEQYF
TRBD2 . TRBJ2-7 TRBV29-1 TGCAGCGTTGACGACGCACAGGGACTAGCGAGGGAGCAGTACTTC CSVDDAQGLAREQYF
. few TRBJ1-4 TRBV29-1 TGCAGCGTTGACGCCCGGGGGGGGGAGGAAAAACTGTTTTTT CSVDARGGEEKLFF
TRBD1 few TRBJ2-7 TRBV6-1 TGTGCCAGCAGGAAGACAGGGACAGACGAGCAGTACTTC CASRKTGTDEQYF
. . TRBJ1-6 TRBV6-5 TGTGCCAGCAAGGGGTCCTATAATTCACCCCTCCACTTT CASKGSYNSPLHF
. . TRBJ2-5 TRBV9 TGTGCCAGCAGCTCGACAGAGTGGGAGACCCAGTACTTC CASSSTEWETQYF
. . TRBJ1-6 TRBV9 TGTGCCAGCAGCGTCGTGGGGGGGGATAGTTCACCCCTCCACTTT CASSVVGGDSSPLHF
. . TRBJ2-7 TRBV12-5 TGTGCTAGTGGTTTGAACAAAAGCTCCTACGAGCAGTACTTC CASGLNKSSYEQYF
. few TRBJ1-6 TRBV30 TGTGCCTGGAGTGTACGACCAGGCAATTCACCCCTCCACTTT CAWSVRPGNSPLHF
. . TRBJ2-2 TRBV19 TGTGCCAGTACCCTAAACACCGGGGAGCTGTTTTTT CASTLNTGELFF
TRBD2 . TRBJ2-3 TRBV4-3 TGCGCCAGCAGCCAAGATGTACTGGGACTAGTGGTAAATACGCAGTATTTT CASSQDVLGLVVNTQYF
TRBD1 . TRBJ1-1 TRBV11-2 TGTGCCAGCAGCTTAGCAGGGGGATGGACTGAAGCTTTCTTT CASSLAGGWTEAFF
. . TRBJ2-3 TRBV29-1 TGCAGCGTTGTCATAGGGGTAGATACGCAGTATTTT CSVVIGVDTQYF
TRBD2 . TRBJ2-1 TRBV6-5 TGTGCCAGCAGTTACTCTAGCGGGGCTACAATTAATGAGCAGTTCTTC CASSYSSGATINEQFF
. . TRBJ1-6 TRBV6-4 TGTGCCAGCGCGCAGGGGAGCTCTGGAAATTCACCCCTCCACTTT CASAQGSSGNSPLHF
TRBD1 . TRBJ1-5 TRBV2 TGTGCCAGCAGTGGACAGGGGGCCGGCAATCAGCCCCAGCATTTT CASSGQGAGNQPQHF
. . TRBJ1-2 TRBV30 TGTGCCTGGAGTGTGGCTGGGGCGGGATCCGGCTACACCTTC CAWSVAGAGSGYTF
. . TRBJ2-2 TRBV28 TGTGCCAGCAGTCCAGGGACTAACACCGGGGAGCTGTTTTTT CASSPGTNTGELFF
. few TRBJ1-5 TRBV28 TGTGCCAGCAGTGGCAGGGCCAATCAGCCCCAGCATTTT CASSGRANQPQHF
TRBD1 . TRBJ1-1 TRBV5-1 TGCGCCAGCAGCTGGGGACAGGGGGCTGGGAACACTGAAGCTTTCTTT CASSWGQGAGNTEAFF
. . TRBJ2-2 TRBV19 TGTGCCAGTAGTATTGTTTATACCGGGGAGCTGTTTTTT CASSIVYTGELFF
TRBD1 . TRBJ1-5 TRBV6-6 TGTGCCAGCAGCCCCTCGACAGGGAGGACGAAGCCCCAGCATTTT CASSPSTGRTKPQHF
. . TRBJ1-1 TRBV25-1 TGTGCCAGCAGTGGACCGGACAGATCGAACACTGAAGCTTTCTTT CASSGPDRSNTEAFF